This record covers a single T cell receptor beta chain. Antigen unknown. After removal of 4 bases from V and 4 bases from J, the junction contained 5 bases not matched to a gene. The CDR3 is 16 residues long. Germline V gives CDR1 SGHNT, CDR2 YENEEA. These data come from a study of graft-versus-host responses after intestinal transplantation. Looking at the study overall: As for transplant type, recipients had multivisceral, liver-intestinal, or isolated intestinal grafts.

Libraries were prepared by immunoSEQ multiplex PCR; TCRdb keeps only in-frame clonotypes and omits some of them. The sample records fewer than 120,000 clones, 93% being singletons. Study-wide results and limits: GvH clone levels peaked in circulation, and this peak was associated with early post-transplant HvG declines. GvH clones appeared in recipient marrow, some first in ileum or blood.

The V call is TRBV11-3, the J call TRBJ2-4; 12 bases are shared with TRBD2. This TCR was recovered from a human donor who received an intestinal transplant. The source was unstimulated CD8+ T cells sorted from spleen or lymph node cells, collected before intestinal transplant. The CDR3 reads CASSSGLAGLKNIQYF. CDR3 coding DNA: TGTGCCAGCAGCTCCGGACTAGCGGGGTTAAAAAACATTCAGTACTTC.